These 32 T cell receptor beta chains originate from one sample sequenced in a study of blood T cell repertoires in COVID-19 (dated by TCRdb to the early 2020s). Library preparation was by the immunoSEQ multiplex PCR assay. Drawn from immuneACCESS, this table holds only the in-frame rearrangements with V and J called that TCRdb kept. Clones are partly lost; checked studies trace under half to an unresolved V gene and leave the rest unexplained. The sample has 150,000 to 200,000 clones on record, 80% to 95% of them singletons. The biggest ten clones account for 0.5% to 0.6% of the sample. The sample consisted of peripheral blood. These receptors originate from a man aged 50-59 years with acute or convalescent COVID-19.

The chain is built from TRBV6-5 and TRBJ2-5, with TRBD2 as a possible D gene (6 bases). V was clipped by 4 bases and J by 3 bases, with 12 bases between them. The germline V gene encodes CDR1 MNHEY and CDR2 SVGAGI. The CDR3 is made up of 14 amino acids. This chain's CDR3 is CASSSWRAEETQYF. CDR3 DNA: TGTGCCAGCAGTTCTTGGAGGGCGGAAGAGACCCAGTACTTC.

The chain carries TRBV7-9 and TRBJ2-5, with a weak D call TRBD2 (5 bases). V was cut by 4 bases and J by 2 bases, with 11 bases left in between. CDR1 and CDR2 (germline): SEHNR, FQNEAQ (reference sequence). CDR3 size: 14 residues. The CDR3 loop reads CASSSLVSQETQYF. The CDR3 DNA sequence: TGTGCCAGCAGCTCACTAGTCAGTCAAGAGACCCAGTACTTC.

The CDR3, as DNA: TGTGCCAGCAGCTTAACAGGCACCTACGAGCAGTACTTC. Its protein product is CASSLTGTYEQYF. The rearrangement uses TRBV7-2 and TRBJ2-7, with a tentative D call TRBD1 (5 bases). From germline, CDR1 is SGHTA and CDR2 FQGNSA. This CDR3 has 13 amino acids. V shed 2 bases and J shed 2 bases, with 7 bases lying between them. The full variable domain, rest sourced from reference TRBV7-2 and TRBJ2-7, is GAGVSQSPSNKVTEKGKDVELRCDPISGHTALYWYRQSLGQGLEFLIYFQGNSAPDKSGLPSDRFSAERTGGSVSTLTIQRTQQEDSAVYLCASSLTGTYEQYFGPGTRLTVT.

This clone occurred once. V usage is TRBV19 and J usage is TRBJ2-5; D might be TRBD1 (6 bases). This CDR3 comprises 14 residues. Germline CDR1 and CDR2: LNHDA and SQIVND (reference sequence). V was trimmed by 3 bases and J by 2 bases, leaving 10 bases between them. The CDR3 loop is CASSMLQGQETQYF. Here the CDR3 DNA reads TGTGCCAGTAGTATGCTACAGGGTCAAGAGACCCAGTACTTC. Combining the CDR3 with reference TRBV19 and TRBJ2-5 gives the whole variable domain DGGITQSPKYLFRKEGQNVTLSCEQNLNHDAMYWYRQDPGQGLRLIYYSQIVNDFQKGDIAEGYSVSREKKESFPLTVTSAQKNPTAFYLCASSMLQGQETQYFGPGTRLLVL.

The chain employs TRBV6-6 and TRBJ2-5; TRBD2 might be the D (5 bases). The V gene's germline CDR1 is MNHNY and CDR2 SVGAGI (reference sequence). The CDR3 has 13 residues. Deletions cut 6 bases from V and 1 base from J, with 9 bases between. The CDR3 DNA sequence: TGTGCCAGCAGCCGGGGAACCCAAGAGACCCAGTACTTC. Translating gives CASSRGTQETQYF.

This clone was seen a single time. This chain joins TRBV2 and TRBJ1-1, with D uncertain. Trimming pared 7 bases from V and 8 bases from J, leaving 11 bases between. Per the germline V gene, CDR1 is SNHLY and CDR2 is FYNNEI. This CDR3 comprises 11 residues. This chain's CDR3 is CASIEVAEAFF. The CDR3 DNA is TGTGCCAGCATCGAGGTTGCCGAAGCTTTCTTT.

This clone was detected once. The V call is TRBV9, the J call TRBJ2-1, with D unresolved. Germline CDR1 is SGDLS and CDR2 is YYNGEE. V was pared by 1 base and J by 8 bases, with 10 bases between. CDR3 size: 13 residues. The CDR3, as DNA: TGTGCCAGCAGCGTACACGGAGAGGATGAGCAGTTCTTC. Protein product: CASSVHGEDEQFF.

The CDR3 DNA sequence: TGTGCCAGCTCAAACTTCACAGGGAACTATGGCTACACCTTC. Its protein product is CASSNFTGNYGYTF. This sequence joins TRBV18 and TRBJ1-2; D perhaps matches TRBD1 (6 bases). The CDR3 consists of 14 residues. Deletions cut 5 bases from V and 2 bases from J, with 12 bases between. Looked up from germline, CDR1 is KGHSH and CDR2 is LQKENI.

This clone was detected only a few times. The V and J genes are TRBV7-9 and TRBJ1-6; TRBD1 matches at 7 bases. The germline gives CDR1 SEHNR, CDR2 FQNEAQ (reference sequence). The junction had 4 bases not matched to a gene; V was cut back by 1 base and J by 10 bases. The CDR3 length is 14 residues. CDR3 amino acids: CASSLEGAGSPLHF. In nucleotides, the CDR3 is TGTGCCAGCAGCTTAGAGGGGGCTGGCTCACCCCTCCACTTT.

The chain links TRBV24-1 to TRBJ1-5; D not certain. Trimming cost V 5 bases and J 0 bases, with 7 bases left between them. CDR1 and CDR2 from the germline V gene are KGHDR and SFDVKD. This CDR3 contains 14 residues. CDR3 DNA: TGTGCCACCAGTGCGAGATATAGCAATCAGCCCCAGCATTTT. Protein: CATSARYSNQPQHF.

The rearrangement joins TRBV30 to TRBJ1-4; D is possibly TRBD1 (6 bases). The CDR3 extends over 14 amino acids. Germline CDR1 GTSNPN, CDR2 SVGIG (reference sequence). V was trimmed by 5 bases and J by 7 bases, leaving 17 bases between them. The CDR3 loop is CAWRGRGMGEKLFF. DNA of the CDR3: TGTGCCTGGCGGGGCAGGGGCATGGGTGAAAAACTGTTTTTT.

The chain combines TRBV27 with TRBJ1-1, with 9 bases identical to TRBD1. V shed 4 bases, J shed 4 bases, and the junction held 7 bases outside the gene matches. The germline CDR1 and CDR2 sequences are MNHEY and SMNVEV (reference sequence). The length of the CDR3 is 15 residues. The CDR3 nucleotides are TGTGCCAGCAGTTCCCCGGGACAGGGCCCCACTGAAGCTTTCTTT. Translating it yields CASSSPGQGPTEAFF.

The gene calls are TRBV5-4 and TRBJ1-3, with D perhaps TRBD1 (5 bases). Trimming cost V 0 bases and J 8 bases, with 9 bases left between them. Germline V gene lookup returns CDR1 SGHNT and CDR2 YYREEE (reference sequence). The CDR3 is made up of 13 amino acids. The CDR3 DNA is TGTGCCAGCAGCTTGGGGACATCGGACACCATATATTTT. This gives the protein CASSLGTSDTIYF.

In this sample, this clone turned up once. The CDR3 sequence is CASSPQLTSGPRNEQFF. The CDR3 bases are TGTGCCAGCAGCCCCCAACTGACTAGCGGTCCTCGCAATGAGCAGTTCTTC. The chain carries TRBV3-1 (or the pseudogene TRBV3-2) and TRBJ2-1, with 9 bases lining up with TRBD2. V dropped 4 bases and J dropped 6; count of bases not matched to a gene: 13. The germline V gene encodes CDR1 LGHDT and CDR2 YNNKEL (reference sequence). This CDR3 region has 17 residues.

This clone has a single count. This chain uses TRBV5-1 with TRBJ2-7; 10 bases align to TRBD2. The CDR3 runs 14 residues. Germline CDR1 SGHRS, CDR2 YFSETQ. The V segment lost 4 bases and the J segment 4 bases; nucleotides outside the gene matches: 5. The CDR3 DNA reads as TGCGCCAGCAGCGGGTCGGGACTAGCGTACGAGCAGTACTTC. Protein sequence: CASSGSGLAYEQYF.

The rearrangement joins TRBV7-9 to TRBJ2-7; 8 positions match TRBD1. Germline CDR1 and CDR2: SEHNR and FQNEAQ (reference sequence). V lost 5 bases and J lost 3; bases outside the gene matches: 6. CDR3 size: 14 residues. The DNA for the CDR3 is TGTGCCAGCAGCCCGGACAGGGCGATCTACGAGCAGTACGTC. Translated: CASSPDRAIYEQYV.

The chain is built from TRBV9 and TRBJ1-6; D is unresolved. The CDR3 runs to 13 residues. The V end lost 0 bases, the J end lost 11 bases, and 9 bases lay between the germline ends. Germline assignment: CDR1 SGDLS and CDR2 YYNGEE. This CDR3 reads CASSVDGEPPLHF. The CDR3 nucleotides read TGTGCCAGCAGCGTAGACGGGGAACCACCCCTCCACTTT.

This clone came up a few times. The chain carries TRBV28 and TRBJ1-3, with D possibly matching TRBD1 (5 bases). Germline CDR1 MDHEN, CDR2 SYDVKM. This CDR3 is 16 amino acids long. V lost 1 base and J 0 bases, leaving 10 bases between the germline ends. The CDR3 nucleotides are TGTGCCAGCAGTTTATCCGACAGCAACTCTGGAAACACCATATATTTT. Protein: CASSLSDSNSGNTIYF. The full variable domain, its missing parts supplied by reference TRBV28 and TRBJ1-3, is DVKVTQSSRYLVKRTGEKVFLECVQDMDHENMFWYRQDPGLGLRLIYFSYDVKMKEKGDIPEGYSVSREKKERFSLILESASTNQTSMYLCASSLSDSNSGNTIYFGEGSWLTVV.

This chain joins TRBV5-1 and TRBJ2-2, with D hard to call. The CDR3 is 14 amino acids. The germline V gene encodes CDR1 SGHRS and CDR2 YFSETQ. V lost 1 base to trimming and J lost 0 bases, with 4 bases between them. The CDR3 nucleotides are TGCGCCAGCAGCTTGCGTTCGAACACCGGGGAGCTGTTTTTT. Amino acids: CASSLRSNTGELFF.

This chain links TRBV28 with TRBJ2-7; the match to TRBD2 covers 10 bases. The ends lost 6 bases at V and 3 bases at J; junction bases unmatched: 20. This CDR3 is 19 amino acids long. Germline CDR1 MDHEN, CDR2 SYDVKM. CDR3 sequence: CASRYRGGLAVQSGYEQYF. CDR3 nucleotide sequence: TGTGCCAGCAGGTACCGGGGAGGACTAGCGGTCCAAAGTGGCTACGAGCAGTACTTC.

The chain joins TRBV25-1 to TRBJ2-5; TRBD1 matches 8 bases. This CDR3 spans 13 amino acids. Per germline, CDR1 MGHDK and CDR2 SYGVNS. V was pared by 3 bases and J by 10 bases, with 7 bases of the junction left unmatched. As DNA, the CDR3 is TGTGCCAGCAGTGACTTGACAGGGGTGGGCCAGTACTTC. Its translation is CASSDLTGVGQYF.

V gene TRBV18 combines with J gene TRBJ2-7; 7 positions match TRBD1. J lost 4 bases, V lost 3 bases, and 6 bases had no gene match. The length of the CDR3 is 14 residues. Germline lookup yields CDR1 KGHSH and CDR2 LQKENI. The CDR3 bases are TGTGCCAGCTCACCTGGGACAGAGAAATACGAGCAGTACGTC. As protein: CASSPGTEKYEQYV.

The V and J genes are TRBV18 and TRBJ2-5, with D possibly TRBD1 on 5 matching bases. Germline CDR1 and CDR2: KGHSH and LQKENI. Trimming removed 5 bases at V and 4 bases at J, with 8 bases between. This CDR3 spans 12 amino acids. CDR3 amino acids: CASSNRGETQYF. The DNA for the CDR3 is TGTGCCAGCTCAAATAGGGGAGAGACCCAGTACTTC.

V gene TRBV2 combines with J gene TRBJ2-3; D remains ambiguous. V gave up 2 bases and J gave up 0 bases, with 3 bases separating them. The CDR3 length is 13 residues. CDR1 and CDR2 (germline): SNHLY, FYNNEI. CDR3 region: CASSESSTDTQYF. The DNA for the CDR3 is TGTGCCAGCAGTGAATCTAGCACAGATACGCAGTATTTT. Based on the CDR3 plus reference TRBV2 and TRBJ2-3, the full variable domain is EPEVTQTPSHQVTQMGQEVILRCVPISNHLYFYWYRQILGQKVEFLVSFYNNEISEKSEIFDDQFSVERPDGSNFTLKIRSTKLEDSAMYFCASSESSTDTQYFGPGTRLTVL.

This clone came up a few times. V gene TRBV28 combines with J gene TRBJ1-2; D ambiguous. Trimming removed 7 bases at V and 5 bases at J, with 11 bases between. The germline gives CDR1 MDHEN, CDR2 SYDVKM. This CDR3 contains 12 residues. In nucleotides, the CDR3 is TGTGCCAGCACCCAGGCCCTATATGGCTACACCTTC. This codes for CASTQALYGYTF.

The chain links TRBV19 to TRBJ2-1, with unresolved D. Germline assignment: CDR1 LNHDA and CDR2 SQIVND (reference sequence). The CDR3 length is 13 residues. Trimming took 1 base from V and 2 from J, leaving 3 bases between them. CDR3 residues: CASSIGAYNEQFF. CDR3 sequence (DNA): TGTGCCAGTAGTATAGGAGCCTACAATGAGCAGTTCTTC.

The table lists this clone with a few counts. This chain links TRBV30 with TRBJ1-4; D might be TRBD1 (5 bases). This CDR3 is 11 amino acids long. Germline V gene sequence: CDR1 GTSNPN, CDR2 SVGIG (reference sequence). Trimming removed 5 bases from V and 7 bases from J, with 8 bases in between. CDR3 in amino acids: CAWGHSEKLFF. The CDR3 DNA is TGTGCCTGGGGACACTCTGAAAAACTGTTTTTT.

The chain carries TRBV7-8 and TRBJ1-2; 11 bases are shared with TRBD1. After removal of 4 bases from V and 7 bases from J, the junction contained 11 bases not matched to a gene. The germline gives CDR1 SGHVS, CDR2 FQNEAQ. The CDR3 loop spans 16 amino acids. The CDR3 protein is CASSWGQGVVSGGYTF. The CDR3 DNA reads TGTGCCAGCAGCTGGGGACAGGGGGTTGTTTCGGGTGGCTACACCTTC.

A few counts support this clone. This rearrangement joins TRBV7-2 to TRBJ2-4, with TRBD1 matching 9 bases. Germline lookup yields CDR1 SGHTA and CDR2 FQGNSA. The CDR3 covers 16 residues. V lost 5 bases and J lost 1; bases outside the gene matches: 6. The CDR3 sequence is CASSNDGTGAKNIQYF. In DNA form, the CDR3 reads TGTGCCAGCAGCAACGATGGGACAGGGGCCAAAAACATTCAGTACTTC.

The chain employs TRBV7-8 and TRBJ1-4; unclear D gene. The germline gives CDR1 SGHVS, CDR2 FQNEAQ. The germline V and J ends were trimmed by 1 base and 5 bases, with 14 bases remaining between them. CDR3 length: 16 amino acids. CDR3 coding DNA: TGTGCCAGCAGCTTAGGTTTGGTCGTAAGCAATGAAAAACTGTTTTTT. Its protein product is CASSLGLVVSNEKLFF.

The chain employs TRBV28 and TRBJ2-1, with D uncertain. The V and J ends lost 5 bases and 12 bases respectively, with 11 bases between them. The CDR3 has 11 amino acids. The germline V gene has CDR1 MDHEN and CDR2 SYDVKM. The CDR3 DNA reads as TGTGCCAGCAGTCTATATACGGGGCAGTTCTTC. It codes for CASSLYTGQFF.

The chain is built from TRBV11-2 and TRBJ2-5; 9 bases are shared with TRBD2. CDR1 and CDR2 (germline): SGHAT, FQNNGV. V shed 3 bases, J shed 5 bases, and the junction held 7 bases outside the gene matches. The CDR3 extends over 15 amino acids. The DNA of the CDR3 is TGTGCCAGCAGCTTTAGCGGGAGTGACGGGGAGACCCAGTACTTC. It codes for CASSFSGSDGETQYF.